The 18 T cell receptor beta chains below come from one sample, sequenced in a study of Graves' ophthalmopathy and Graves' hyperthyroidism. The authors amplified TCR beta CDR3 regions, and they did so from RNA transcripts for repertoire sequencing. Following a first-round RT-PCR that used HTBI primers, a second-round multiplex PCR was carried out. TCRdb re-called the multiplex PCR reads through MiXCR, storing one row per CDR3 protein. The data show fewer than 400,000 distinct CDR3 sequences, about a sixth seen once. The sample consisted of peripheral blood. Receptor source: a woman younger than 35 with Graves' ophthalmopathy.

This clonotype came up many times. The V call is TRBV10-3, the J call TRBJ1-1, with a possible D match to TRBD1 (5 bases). Germline CDR1 ENHRY, CDR2 SYGVKD. With 6 bases removed from V and 4 bases from J, the gap between germline ends came to 15 bases. The CDR3 sequence is 14 residues long. The CDR3 DNA is TGTGCCATCAGGTCGAGCCACGGGGGCACTGAAGCTTTCTTT. As protein: CAIRSSHGGTEAFF.

This clonotype was picked up many times. This chain uses TRBV20-1 with TRBJ2-7; 10 bases are shared with TRBD2. J gave up 3 bases and V 0 bases, and 8 bases lay outside the gene matches. Germline V lookup: CDR1 DFQATT, CDR2 SNEGSKA (reference sequence). This CDR3 region has 16 residues. The CDR3 loop reads CSARDRRASGSYEQYF. The DNA for the CDR3 is TGCAGTGCTAGAGATCGTAGGGCTAGCGGGAGCTACGAGCAGTACTTC.

This clonotype was seen many times. The rearrangement uses TRBV25-1 and TRBJ2-5; TRBD1 matches 9 bases. The CDR3 loop spans 17 amino acids. With V trimmed by 0 bases and J by 5 bases, 10 bases remained unmatched. The germline V gene encodes CDR1 MGHDK and CDR2 SYGVNS. CDR3 in amino acids: CASSEYGVQGAWETQYF. CDR3 coding DNA: TGTGCCAGCAGTGAATACGGCGTACAGGGGGCTTGGGAGACCCAGTACTTC. Looking up the rest from reference TRBV25-1 and TRBJ2-5 gives the full variable domain: EADIYQTPRYLVIGTGKKITLECSQTMGHDKMYWYQQDPGMELHLIHYSYGVNSTEKGDLSSESTVSRIRTEHFPLTLESARPSHTSQYLCASSEYGVQGAWETQYFGPGTRLLVL.

This clonotype was picked up many times. The chain employs TRBV6-2 or TRBV6-3 and TRBJ1-6; D gene ambiguous. The CDR3 runs 14 residues. Trimming cost V 5 bases and J 6 bases, with 11 bases left between them. Germline CDR1 is MNHEY and CDR2 is SVGEGT. The DNA of the CDR3 is TGTGCCAGCAGTAAGGATGAGGGTAATTCACCCCTCCACTTT. Protein product: CASSKDEGNSPLHF.

The J gene is TRBJ1-1, the V gene TRBV28; D is unresolved. Trimming stripped 6 bases from V and 2 bases from J, with 16 bases between. CDR3 size: 15 residues. Per germline, CDR1 MDHEN and CDR2 SYDVKM. CDR3 sequence: CASSWVGIGNTEAFF. The CDR3 region has the DNA TGTGCCAGCAGCTGGGTGGGGATTGGTAACACTGAAGCTTTCTTT.

This clonotype was seen ten or more times. The rearrangement uses TRBV18 and TRBJ1-6; D possibly corresponds to TRBD1 (6 bases). V lost 5 bases and J 6 bases, leaving 14 bases between the germline ends. The CDR3 sequence is 15 residues long. The germline V gene encodes CDR1 KGHSH and CDR2 LQKENI. This CDR3 is CASSTLQGSNSPLHF. Written as DNA, the CDR3 is TGTGCCAGCTCAACCTTACAGGGATCTAATTCACCCCTCCACTTT.

On this clonotype: A read error may be the cause here, since a much bigger clone is one base away. V is TRBV5-1 and J is TRBJ1-1; D may be TRBD1 (6 bases). Germline V lookup: CDR1 SGHRS, CDR2 YFSETQ. There are 16 residues in the CDR3. Trimming stripped 4 bases from V and 3 bases from J, with 19 bases between. CDR3 DNA: TGCGCCAGCAGCAGAGGGGGGACAAGAGGATACACTGAAGCTTTCTTT. It translates to CASSRGGTRGYTEAFF.

A remark on this clonotype: At one end the junction does not follow the germline gene, possibly because of a read error. The chain is built from TRBV11-1 and TRBJ2-2; D might be TRBD2 (6 bases). Germline assignment: CDR1 SGHAT and CDR2 FQDESV (reference sequence). This CDR3 comprises 16 residues. The CDR3 coding sequence is TGTGTCAGCAGCCCTGCTGGTAGCCGGGGGACCGGGGAGCTGTTTTTT. Amino acids: CVSSPAGSRGTGELFF. Full variable domain (missing parts from reference TRBV11-1 and TRBJ2-2): EAEVAQSPRYKITEKSQAVAFWCDPISGHATLYWYRQILGQGPELLVQFQDESVVDDSQLPKDRFSAERLKGVDSTLKIQPAELGDSAMYLCVSSPAGSRGTGELFFGEGSRLTVL.

This clonotype was recorded at least ten times. The chain uses TRBV28 and TRBJ2-7, with TRBD1 identical over 8 bases. The CDR3 contains 15 residues. Germline V gene data show CDR1 as MDHEN and CDR2 as SYDVKM. The J segment lost 3 bases and the V segment lost 5 bases, leaving 9 bases of the junction unmatched. CDR3 nucleotide sequence: TGTGCCAGCAGTCACCGGACAGGGCCTATCTACGAGCAGTACTTC. It translates to CASSHRTGPIYEQYF. The variable domain in full, with the rest retrieved from reference TRBV28 and TRBJ2-7, is DVKVTQSSRYLVKRTGEKVFLECVQDMDHENMFWYRQDPGLGLRLIYFSYDVKMKEKGDIPEGYSVSREKKERFSLILESASTNQTSMYLCASSHRTGPIYEQYFGPGTRLTVT.

This clonotype was observed many times. The chain is built from TRBV3-1 and TRBJ2-7, with unresolved D. The V end lost 4 bases, the J end lost 5 bases, and 18 bases lay between the germline ends. The germline CDR1 and CDR2 sequences are LGHDT and YNNKEL (reference sequence). The CDR3 runs to 15 residues. CDR3 DNA: TGTGCCAGCAGCCCTGAAGGAGCCCCGCATGACGAGCAGTACTTC. This codes for CASSPEGAPHDEQYF.

This clonotype was counted many times. V and J are TRBV6-5 and TRBJ2-7, with D possibly matching TRBD1 (5 bases). The germline V gene has CDR1 MNHEY and CDR2 SVGAGI. This CDR3 comprises 14 residues. Deletions cut 6 bases from V and 1 base from J, with 13 bases between. The CDR3 protein is CASSPWGLSYEQYF. The CDR3 DNA is TGTGCCAGCAGCCCTTGGGGCCTTTCCTACGAGCAGTACTTC.

A few counts support this clonotype. This chain uses TRBV4-3 with TRBJ2-5, with D perhaps matching TRBD1 (8 bases). V was trimmed by 5 bases and J by 14 bases, leaving 24 bases between them. The length of the CDR3 is 14 residues. CDR1 and CDR2 from the germline V gene are LGHNA and YSLEER. The CDR3 region has the DNA TGCGCCAGCAGCGCGGGGGCTGCAAGGGGACAGGCTTACTTC. Translating gives CASSAGAARGQAYF.

This clonotype was counted at least ten times. The rearrangement joins TRBV18 to TRBJ2-5; 10 bases line up with TRBD2. Germline CDR1 reads KGHSH; CDR2 reads LQKENI. The CDR3 is 15 amino acids. Trimming cost V 6 bases and J 5 bases; bases outside gene matches: 9. CDR3 loop: CASSPLAGVRETQYF. The CDR3 DNA reads as TGTGCCAGCTCCCCCCTAGCGGGAGTGCGGGAGACCCAGTACTTC. Combining the CDR3 with reference TRBV18 and TRBJ2-5 gives the whole variable domain NAGVMQNPRHLVRRRGQEARLRCSPMKGHSHVYWYRQLPEEGLKFMVYLQKENIIDESGMPKERFSAEFPKEGPSILRIQQVVRGDSAAYFCASSPLAGVRETQYFGPGTRLLVL.

This clonotype was seen many times. The V gene is TRBV7-2, the J gene TRBJ2-7, with 10 nucleotides matching TRBD2. The germline CDR1 and CDR2 sequences are SGHTA and FQGNSA. V lost 2 bases to trimming and J lost 7 bases; unmatched junction nucleotides: 5. This CDR3 has 14 amino acids. The CDR3 coding sequence is TGTGCCAGCAGCTTACTTCTAGCGGGAGCGGAGCAGTACTTC. It translates to CASSLLLAGAEQYF.

This clonotype was picked up many times. The chain uses TRBV28 and TRBJ2-5; a weak D match, TRBD1 (5 bases). Looked up from germline, CDR1 is MDHEN and CDR2 is SYDVKM. The CDR3 consists of 13 residues. Between the trimmed V and J ends, which lost 6 bases and 5 bases, there was a span of 13 bases. The CDR3 DNA reads TGTGCCAGCAGCTTGCAGGGTCGGGAGACCCAGTACTTC. Translation: CASSLQGRETQYF.

Many counts were recorded for this clonotype. V is TRBV28 and J is TRBJ1-1, with 7 bases that match TRBD1. Trimming took 8 bases from V and 7 from J; bases not matched to a gene: 10. The germline V gene encodes CDR1 MDHEN and CDR2 SYDVKM. The CDR3 runs 13 residues. The CDR3 loop is CASLDRERFEAFF. The CDR3 bases are TGTGCCAGCCTCGACAGGGAGCGATTTGAAGCTTTCTTT.

V is TRBV30 and J is TRBJ1-1; possibly TRBD1 for D (6 bases). V was shortened by 5 bases and J by 5 bases, with 15 bases between the two germline ends. This CDR3 comprises 13 residues. From germline, CDR1 is GTSNPN and CDR2 SVGIG (reference sequence). CDR3 sequence: CAWGGHASTEAFF. The DNA for the CDR3 is TGTGCCTGGGGGGGACACGCGAGTACTGAAGCTTTCTTT.

This clonotype was seen ten or more times. This chain joins TRBV28 and TRBJ2-5, with D perhaps TRBD1 (6 bases). Germline V gene data show CDR1 as MDHEN and CDR2 as SYDVKM. This CDR3 is 17 amino acids long. Trimming stripped 7 bases from V and 2 bases from J, with 23 bases between. CDR3 amino acids: CASKTQGTRRAQETQYF. The CDR3 nucleotides are TGTGCCAGCAAGACCCAGGGGACGAGGCGGGCACAAGAGACCCAGTACTTC. The variable domain in full, completed from reference TRBV28 and TRBJ2-5, reads DVKVTQSSRYLVKRTGEKVFLECVQDMDHENMFWYRQDPGLGLRLIYFSYDVKMKEKGDIPEGYSVSREKKERFSLILESASTNQTSMYLCASKTQGTRRAQETQYFGPGTRLLVL.